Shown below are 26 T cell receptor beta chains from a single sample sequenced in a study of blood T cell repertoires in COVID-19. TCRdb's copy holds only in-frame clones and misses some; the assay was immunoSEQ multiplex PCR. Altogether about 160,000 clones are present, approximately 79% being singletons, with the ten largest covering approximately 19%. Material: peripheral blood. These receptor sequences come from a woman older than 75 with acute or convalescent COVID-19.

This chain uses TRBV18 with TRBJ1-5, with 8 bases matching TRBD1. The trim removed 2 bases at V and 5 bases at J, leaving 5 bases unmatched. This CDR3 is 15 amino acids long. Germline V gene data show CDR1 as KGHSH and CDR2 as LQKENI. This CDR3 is CASSPSRGPDQPQHF. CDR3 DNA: TGTGCCAGCTCACCATCCAGGGGGCCCGATCAGCCCCAGCATTTT. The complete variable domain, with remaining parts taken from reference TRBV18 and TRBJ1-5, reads NAGVMQNPRHLVRRRGQEARLRCSPMKGHSHVYWYRQLPEEGLKFMVYLQKENIIDESGMPKERFSAEFPKEGPSILRIQQVVRGDSAAYFCASSPSRGPDQPQHFGDGTRLSIL.

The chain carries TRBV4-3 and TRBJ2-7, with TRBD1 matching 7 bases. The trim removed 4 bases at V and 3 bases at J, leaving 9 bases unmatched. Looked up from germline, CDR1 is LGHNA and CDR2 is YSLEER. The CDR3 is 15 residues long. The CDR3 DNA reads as TGCGCCAGCAGCCGTTCGACAGGGAGTATCTACGAGCAGTACTTC. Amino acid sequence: CASSRSTGSIYEQYF.

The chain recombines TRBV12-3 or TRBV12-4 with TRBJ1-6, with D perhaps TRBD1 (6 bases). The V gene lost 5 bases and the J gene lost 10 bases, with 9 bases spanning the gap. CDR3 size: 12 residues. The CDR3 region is CASSTGQSPLHF. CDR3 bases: TGTGCCAGCAGTACAGGGCAATCACCCCTCCACTTT.

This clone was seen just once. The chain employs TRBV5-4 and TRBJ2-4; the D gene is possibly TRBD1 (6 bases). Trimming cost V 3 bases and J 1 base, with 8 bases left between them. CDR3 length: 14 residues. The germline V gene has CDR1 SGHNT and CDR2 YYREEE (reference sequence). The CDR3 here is CASSSQGAKNIQYF. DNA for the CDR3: TGTGCCAGCAGCTCACAGGGCGCCAAAAACATTCAGTACTTC.

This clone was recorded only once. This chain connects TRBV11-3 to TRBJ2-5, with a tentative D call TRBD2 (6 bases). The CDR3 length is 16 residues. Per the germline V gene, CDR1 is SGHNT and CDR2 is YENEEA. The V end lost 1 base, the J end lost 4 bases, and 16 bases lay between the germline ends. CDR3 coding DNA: TGTGCCAGCAGCTTAGGCTGGACCACCGGGGGAGAGACCCAGTACTTC. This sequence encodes CASSLGWTTGGETQYF.

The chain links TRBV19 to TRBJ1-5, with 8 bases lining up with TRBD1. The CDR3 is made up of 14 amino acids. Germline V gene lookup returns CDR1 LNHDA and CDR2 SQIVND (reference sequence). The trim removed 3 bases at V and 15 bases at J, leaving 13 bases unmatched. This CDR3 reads CASSMARGQGRWHF. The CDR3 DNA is TGTGCCAGTAGTATGGCCCGCGGACAGGGACGGTGGCATTTT.

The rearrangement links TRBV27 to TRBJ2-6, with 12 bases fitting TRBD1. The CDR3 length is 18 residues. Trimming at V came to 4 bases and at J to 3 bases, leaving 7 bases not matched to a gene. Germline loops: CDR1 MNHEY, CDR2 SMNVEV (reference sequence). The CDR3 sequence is CASSSRDRGLYGANVLTF. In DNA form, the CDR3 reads TGTGCCAGCAGTTCGCGGGACAGGGGGCTCTATGGGGCCAACGTCCTGACTTTC.

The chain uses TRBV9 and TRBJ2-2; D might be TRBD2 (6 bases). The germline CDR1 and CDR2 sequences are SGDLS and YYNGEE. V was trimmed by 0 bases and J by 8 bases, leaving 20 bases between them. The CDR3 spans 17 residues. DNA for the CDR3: TGTGCCAGCAGCGTAGAGAGTACGGTCCAGGGAGGTGGGGAGCTGTTTTTT. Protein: CASSVESTVQGGGELFF.

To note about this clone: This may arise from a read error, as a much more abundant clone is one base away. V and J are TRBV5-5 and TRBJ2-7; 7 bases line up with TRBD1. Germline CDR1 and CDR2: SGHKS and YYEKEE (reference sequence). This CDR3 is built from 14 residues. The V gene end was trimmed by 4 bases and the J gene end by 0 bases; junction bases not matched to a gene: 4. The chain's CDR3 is CASSPGTVSYEQYF. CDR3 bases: TGTGCCAGCAGCCCCGGGACAGTCTCCTACGAGCAGTACTTC.

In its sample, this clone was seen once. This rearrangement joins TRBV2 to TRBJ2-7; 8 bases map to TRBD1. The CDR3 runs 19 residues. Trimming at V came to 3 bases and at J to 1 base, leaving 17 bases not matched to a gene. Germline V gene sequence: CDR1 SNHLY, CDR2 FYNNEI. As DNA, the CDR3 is TGTGCCAGCAGTGATCTATATTTGATGGGCAGGGGGCGTTCCTACGAGCAGTACTTC. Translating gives CASSDLYLMGRGRSYEQYF.

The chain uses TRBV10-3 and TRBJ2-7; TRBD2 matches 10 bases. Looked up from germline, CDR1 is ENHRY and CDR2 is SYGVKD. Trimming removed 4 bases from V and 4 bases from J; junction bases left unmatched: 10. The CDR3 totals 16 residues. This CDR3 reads CAISGGSGRAKYEQYF. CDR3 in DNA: TGTGCCATCAGTGGGGGGAGCGGGAGGGCCAAGTACGAGCAGTACTTC.

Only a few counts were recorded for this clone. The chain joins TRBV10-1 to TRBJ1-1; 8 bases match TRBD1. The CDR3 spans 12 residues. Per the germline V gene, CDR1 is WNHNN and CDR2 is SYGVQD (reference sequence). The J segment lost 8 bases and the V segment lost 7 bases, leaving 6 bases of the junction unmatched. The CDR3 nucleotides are TGCGCCAGCAACGAAGGACAGGGCGAAGCTTTCTTT. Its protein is CASNEGQGEAFF.

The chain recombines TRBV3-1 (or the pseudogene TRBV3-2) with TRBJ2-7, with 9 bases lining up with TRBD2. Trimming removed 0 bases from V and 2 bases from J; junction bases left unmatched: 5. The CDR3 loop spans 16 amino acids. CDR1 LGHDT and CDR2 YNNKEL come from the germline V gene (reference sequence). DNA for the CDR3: TGTGCCAGCAGCCAAGATTTACTAGCGGGCCCCTACGAGCAGTACTTC. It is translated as CASSQDLLAGPYEQYF.

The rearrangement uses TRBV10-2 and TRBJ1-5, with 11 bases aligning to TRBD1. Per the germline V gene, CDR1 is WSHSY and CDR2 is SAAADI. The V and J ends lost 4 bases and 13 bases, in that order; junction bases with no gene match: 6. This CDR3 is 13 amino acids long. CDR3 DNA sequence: TGCGCCAGCAGTGGGGGTTGGGACAGGGGGCAGCATTTT. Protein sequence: CASSGGWDRGQHF.

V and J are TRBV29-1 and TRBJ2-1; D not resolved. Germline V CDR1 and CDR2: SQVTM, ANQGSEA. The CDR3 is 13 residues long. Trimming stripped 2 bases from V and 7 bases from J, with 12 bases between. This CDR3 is CSVELPPRNEQFF. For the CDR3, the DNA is TGCAGCGTTGAACTCCCCCCTAGGAATGAGCAGTTCTTC.

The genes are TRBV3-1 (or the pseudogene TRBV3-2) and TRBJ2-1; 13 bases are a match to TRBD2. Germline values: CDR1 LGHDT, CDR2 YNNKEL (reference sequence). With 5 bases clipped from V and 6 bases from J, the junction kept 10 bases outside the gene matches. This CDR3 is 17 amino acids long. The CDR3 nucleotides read TGTGCCAGCAGCGCCACTAGCGGGAGGGCCGGGGGCAATGAGCAGTTCTTC. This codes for CASSATSGRAGGNEQFF.

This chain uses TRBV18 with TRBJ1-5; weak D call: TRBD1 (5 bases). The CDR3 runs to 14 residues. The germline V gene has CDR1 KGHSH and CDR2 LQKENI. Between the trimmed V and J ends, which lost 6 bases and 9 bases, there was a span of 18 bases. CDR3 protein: CASSPRGSEGPQHF. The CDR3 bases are TGTGCCAGCTCCCCTCGGGGGAGCGAGGGGCCCCAGCATTTT.

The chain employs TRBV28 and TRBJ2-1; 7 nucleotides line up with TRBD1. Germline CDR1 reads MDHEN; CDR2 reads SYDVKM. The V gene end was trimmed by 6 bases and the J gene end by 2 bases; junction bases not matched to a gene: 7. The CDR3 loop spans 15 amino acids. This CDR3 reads CASRTGSVAYNEQFF. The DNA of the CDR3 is TGTGCCAGCAGGACAGGGTCGGTCGCCTACAATGAGCAGTTCTTC.

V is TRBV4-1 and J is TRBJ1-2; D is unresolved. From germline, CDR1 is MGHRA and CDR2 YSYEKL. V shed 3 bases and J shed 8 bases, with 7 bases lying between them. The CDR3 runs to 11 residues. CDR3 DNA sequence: TGCGCCAGCAGCCAGGAGTTCGGCTACACCTTC. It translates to CASSQEFGYTF.

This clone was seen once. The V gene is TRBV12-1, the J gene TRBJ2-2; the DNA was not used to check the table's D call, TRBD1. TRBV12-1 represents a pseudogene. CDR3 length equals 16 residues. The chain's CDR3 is CASSFYRGSGTGELFF. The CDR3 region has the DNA TGTGCCAGCAGCTTTTACAGGGGGTCGGGGACCGGGGAGCTGTTTTTT.

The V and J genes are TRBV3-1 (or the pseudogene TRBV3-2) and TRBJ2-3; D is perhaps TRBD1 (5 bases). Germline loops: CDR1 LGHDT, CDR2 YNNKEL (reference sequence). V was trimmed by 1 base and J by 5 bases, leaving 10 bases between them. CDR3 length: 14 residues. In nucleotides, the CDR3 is TGTGCCAGCAGCCAAGCGCAGGGTATAGATACGCAGTATTTT. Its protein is CASSQAQGIDTQYF.

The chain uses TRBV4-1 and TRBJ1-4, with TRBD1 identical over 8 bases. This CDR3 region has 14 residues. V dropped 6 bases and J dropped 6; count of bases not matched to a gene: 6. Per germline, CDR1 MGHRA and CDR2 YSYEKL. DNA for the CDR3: TGCGCCAGCAGGCAGGGGGCAGCGTATGAAAAACTGTTTTTT. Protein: CASRQGAAYEKLFF.

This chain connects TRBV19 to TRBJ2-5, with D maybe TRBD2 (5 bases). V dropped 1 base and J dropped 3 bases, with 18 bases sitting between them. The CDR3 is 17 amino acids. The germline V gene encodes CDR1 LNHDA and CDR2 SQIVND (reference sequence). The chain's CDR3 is CASSIAYRASPKETQYF. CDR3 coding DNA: TGTGCCAGTAGTATAGCGTATCGGGCTAGCCCCAAAGAGACCCAGTACTTC.

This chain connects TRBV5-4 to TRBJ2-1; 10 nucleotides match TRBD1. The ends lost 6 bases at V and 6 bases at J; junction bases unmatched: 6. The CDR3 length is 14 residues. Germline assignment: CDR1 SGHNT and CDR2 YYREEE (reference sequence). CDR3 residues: CASKRTGGGNEQFF. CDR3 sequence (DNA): TGTGCCAGCAAGCGGACAGGGGGAGGCAATGAGCAGTTCTTC.

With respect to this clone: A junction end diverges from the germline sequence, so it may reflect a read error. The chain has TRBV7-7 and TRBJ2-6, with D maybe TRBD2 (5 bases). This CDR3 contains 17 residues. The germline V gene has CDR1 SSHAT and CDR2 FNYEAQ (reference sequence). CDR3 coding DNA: TGTGCTAGCAGCCCCGGACTGCCAAGCTCTGGGGCCAACGTCCTGACTTTC. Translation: CASSPGLPSSGANVLTF.

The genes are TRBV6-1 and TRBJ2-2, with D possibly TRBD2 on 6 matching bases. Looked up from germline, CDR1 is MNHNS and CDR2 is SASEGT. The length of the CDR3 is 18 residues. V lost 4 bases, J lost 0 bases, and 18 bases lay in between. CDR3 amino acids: CASSARGSGGANTGELFF. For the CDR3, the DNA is TGTGCCAGCAGTGCTCGGGGTAGCGGAGGCGCGAACACCGGGGAGCTGTTTTTT.